These 9 T cell receptor beta chains originate from one sample sequenced in a study of early T cells in non-severe SARS-CoV-2 infection. One entry per CDR3 protein results from TCRdb running MiXCR on the 5' RACE reads. The table lists under 50,000 distinct CDR3 sequences, less than 4.5% of them singletons, with around 6% in the top ten. Sequences were obtained from whole blood. The receptors stem from an adult who was a healthcare worker with PCR-confirmed SARS-CoV-2 infection or an uninfected control (not recorded which).

At least ten counts were recorded for this clonotype. The rearrangement links TRBV7-9 to TRBJ2-5; 7 positions agree with TRBD2. This CDR3 has 14 residues. J was trimmed by 4 bases and V by 5 bases; bases with no gene match: 7. Germline-derived CDR1 and CDR2 are SEHNR and FQNEAQ (reference sequence). CDR3 sequence: CASSGSGGGETQYF. As DNA, the CDR3 is TGTGCCAGCAGCGGTTCGGGGGGTGGAGAGACCCAGTACTTC. Looking up the rest from reference TRBV7-9 and TRBJ2-5 gives the full variable domain: DTGVSQNPRHKITKRGQNVTFRCDPISEHNRLYWYRQTLGQGPEFLTYFQNEAQLEKSRLLSDRFSAERPKGSFSTLEIQRTEQGDSAMYLCASSGSGGGETQYFGPGTRLLVL.

This clonotype was seen at least ten times. The gene calls are TRBV20-1 and TRBJ2-1; 10 bases map to TRBD2. CDR1 DFQATT and CDR2 SNEGSKA come from the germline V gene (reference sequence). The V gene end was trimmed by 0 bases and the J gene end by 4 bases; junction bases not matched to a gene: 6. CDR3 length: 16 amino acids. The CDR3 is CSAREASGSWYNEQFF. In nucleotides, the CDR3 is TGCAGTGCTAGAGAGGCTAGCGGGAGTTGGTACAATGAGCAGTTCTTC.

This clonotype was observed at least ten times. The V call is TRBV30, the J call TRBJ2-1; the D is unclear. CDR3 length equals 16 residues. Germline loops: CDR1 GTSNPN, CDR2 SVGIG (reference sequence). V dropped 3 bases and J dropped 0 bases, with 15 bases sitting between them. CDR3 in DNA: TGTGCCTGGAGGGCTCACGGACCCAGCTCCTACAATGAGCAGTTCTTC. Residues: CAWRAHGPSSYNEQFF.

This clonotype occurred a few times. This chain connects TRBV5-4 to TRBJ2-6, with a weak D call TRBD1 (5 bases). Trimming cost V 2 bases and J 4 bases, with 16 bases left between them. The germline CDR1 and CDR2 sequences are SGHNT and YYREEE (reference sequence). There are 17 residues in the CDR3. CDR3 loop: CASSLKIGAIGANVLTF. In DNA form, the CDR3 reads TGTGCCAGCAGCTTAAAGATAGGGGCGATCGGGGCCAACGTCCTGACTTTC.

The table lists this clonotype with many counts. The chain joins TRBV12-3 or TRBV12-4 to TRBJ2-1; 9 bases line up with TRBD2. This CDR3 spans 15 amino acids. The J segment lost 7 bases and the V segment lost 2 bases, leaving 6 bases of the junction unmatched. The CDR3 coding sequence is TGTGCCAGCAGTTTAAGCGGGAGGCCAGAGAATGAGCAGTTCTTC. This encodes CASSLSGRPENEQFF.

The chain has TRBV20-1 and TRBJ2-3; D assignment may be TRBD1 or TRBD2 (5 bases each). The V and J ends lost 3 bases and 8 bases respectively, with 12 bases between them. The CDR3 is 12 residues long. Germline-derived CDR1 and CDR2 are DFQATT and SNEGSKA (reference sequence). The CDR3 DNA follows: TGCAGTGCTAGCGGGAACGGGGCTACGCAGTATTTT. Protein product: CSASGNGATQYF.

This clonotype was counted ten times or more. The chain is built from TRBV2 and TRBJ1-2; TRBD1 matches 8 bases. Germline CDR1 reads SNHLY; CDR2 reads FYNNEI. V gave up 6 bases and J gave up 5 bases; unmatched junction bases: 14. The CDR3 is 16 amino acids. The CDR3 sequence: CASSETPTGVSYGYTF. CDR3 coding DNA: TGTGCCAGCAGCGAGACCCCGACAGGGGTATCATATGGCTACACCTTC. The full variable domain, rest sourced from reference TRBV2 and TRBJ1-2, is EPEVTQTPSHQVTQMGQEVILRCVPISNHLYFYWYRQILGQKVEFLVSFYNNEISEKSEIFDDQFSVERPDGSNFTLKIRSTKLEDSAMYFCASSETPTGVSYGYTFGSGTRLTVV.

This clonotype was seen ten or more times. The chain carries TRBV20-1 and TRBJ2-1; D is perhaps TRBD2 (5 bases). This CDR3 region has 16 residues. CDR1 DFQATT and CDR2 SNEGSKA come from the germline V gene (reference sequence). Trimming took off 4 bases at V and 5 bases at J, with 21 bases between the two ends. The CDR3 region has the DNA TGCAGTGCTATAGCGCGAGGCCGGAATCTGAACAATGAGCAGTTCTTC. Translation: CSAIARGRNLNNEQFF.

At least ten counts were recorded for this clonotype. The chain employs TRBV7-2 and TRBJ2-1; 12 bases align to TRBD2. The CDR3 is 14 amino acids. V lost 4 bases, J lost 9 bases, and 4 bases stayed unmatched. In germline, CDR1 is SGHTA, CDR2 FQGNSA. CDR3 nucleotides: TGTGCCAGCAGCTCAGGACTAGCGGGGTCTGAGCAGTTCTTC. It translates to CASSSGLAGSEQFF.